The clone carrying this TCR beta chain was picked up many times. Its specificity is unknown. The sample originates from a study of T cells after yellow fever vaccination. In TCRdb, the 5' RACE reads were re-called with MiXCR into one record per CDR3 protein. The table lists some 240,000 distinct CDR3 sequences, around 3.5% of them singletons. The germline V gene encodes CDR1 KGHSH and CDR2 LQKENI. Trimming at V came to 2 bases and at J to 2 bases, leaving 8 bases not matched to a gene. The CDR3 has 18 residues. Findings of the study overall: Primary-vaccination clones mostly resurfaced post-booster (around 96% CD4, roughly 90% CD8). Bulk-population clonotypes that are abundant could appear as contaminants in FACS-sorted repertoires.

The sequenced sample was PBMCs, obtained 15 days after the yellow fever booster vaccination. The sequence was collected from a man aged 18 to 29 who received the YFV17D yellow fever vaccine. The genes are TRBV18 and TRBJ2-6; 8 nucleotides align to TRBD1. The CDR3 loop is CASSPFEQGEAGANVLTF. The CDR3 nucleotides are TGTGCCAGCTCACCATTTGAACAGGGGGAAGCTGGGGCCAACGTCCTGACTTTC.